A selection of T cell receptor beta chains follows, all from one sample in a study of blood T cell repertoires in COVID-19. Only in-frame clones appear in the TCRdb table, and some are missing; sequencing was by immunoSEQ multiplex PCR. Counted here are under 35,000 clones, around 89% occurring once; the ten biggest clones make up roughly 6%. Sequencing was carried out using peripheral blood. The source is a human donor in a cohort sampled during active COVID-19. The CDR3 runs from the conserved cysteine through the conserved F or W.

j_gene	v_gene	CDR3aa
TRBJ2-1	TRBV7-9	CASSQAGGPNEQFF
TRBJ2-7	TRBV5-1	CASSQFVGDTFTAYEQYF
TRBJ1-2	TRBV29-1	CSVGTGNGYTF
TRBJ2-7	TRBV6-5	CASSTDRGGLYF
TRBJ1-1	TRBV3-1/TRBV3-2	CASSLGDRDLLGAFF
TRBJ1-5	TRBV11-3	CASSFHGPRAGDGNQPQHF
TRBJ1-5	TRBV2	CASTGQSSNQPQHF
TRBJ1-1	TRBV7-2	CASSLGQRPDRLMNTEAFF
TRBJ2-3	TRBV11-2	CASSYRDIPGLAGGDTQYF
TRBJ1-4	TRBV6-5	CASTLGGREKLFF
TRBJ1-2	TRBV2	CASRGIRGAYGYTF
TRBJ2-1	TRBV10-3	CAISGDSPGQFF
TRBJ1-5	TRBV19	CATNGENSNQPQHF
TRBJ2-2	TRBV10-3	CAISESRKGGRAGELFF
TRBJ2-5	TRBV7-9	CASSLRRSIQETQYF
TRBJ2-4	TRBV24-1	CATSDPQGDGKDIQYF
TRBJ2-3	TRBV4-3	CASSQLTGGTGTDTQYF
TRBJ1-2	TRBV29-1	CSVPDRTVANYGYTF
TRBJ2-7	TRBV7-3	CASSWDRGYEQYF
TRBJ1-2	TRBV14	CASSQSGPTNYGYTF
TRBJ1-4	TRBV27	CASSLQGQINEKLFF
TRBJ1-4	TRBV4-2	CASSQVGEGGEKLFF
TRBJ2-5	TRBV5-4	CASSLAPDRPETQYF
TRBJ2-7	TRBV28	CASSTEGTGGGYEQYF
TRBJ2-5	TRBV9	CASSVTSNLGETQYF
TRBJ1-2	TRBV28	CASSLSPQVNYGYTF
TRBJ1-1	TRBV7-2	CASSALRNTEAFF
TRBJ2-5	TRBV27	CASSFGLAGGREETQYF
TRBJ2-5	TRBV14	CASSRNRNSYQETQYF
TRBJ1-5	TRBV6-5	CASAKGERGNQPQHF
TRBJ2-7	TRBV15	CATSRDLGQGTYEQYF
TRBJ2-2	TRBV7-9	CASSSPLAGVTGELFF
TRBJ2-3	TRBV12-5	CASGLVAGWRSDTQYF
TRBJ1-1	TRBV27	CASSDRGGNTEAFF
TRBJ1-1	TRBV28	CASSSSFWRGLMNTEAFF
TRBJ1-5	TRBV19	CASSIVEQGIQPQHF
TRBJ1-6	TRBV6-2/TRBV6-3	CASSYGAATKGDSPLHF
TRBJ2-4	TRBV12-5	CASGLATGTGVIVKNIQYF
TRBJ1-3	TRBV5-6	CASSPLATATGNTIYF
TRBJ2-6	TRBV25-1	CASSERNRAGANVLTF
TRBJ1-2	TRBV24-1	CATSDSGGQIYGYTF
TRBJ1-1	TRBV28	CASSLAGGLMNTEAFF
TRBJ2-5	TRBV7-2	CASSTRTSGGLETQYF
TRBJ1-5	TRBV19	CASKIGQGDQPQHF